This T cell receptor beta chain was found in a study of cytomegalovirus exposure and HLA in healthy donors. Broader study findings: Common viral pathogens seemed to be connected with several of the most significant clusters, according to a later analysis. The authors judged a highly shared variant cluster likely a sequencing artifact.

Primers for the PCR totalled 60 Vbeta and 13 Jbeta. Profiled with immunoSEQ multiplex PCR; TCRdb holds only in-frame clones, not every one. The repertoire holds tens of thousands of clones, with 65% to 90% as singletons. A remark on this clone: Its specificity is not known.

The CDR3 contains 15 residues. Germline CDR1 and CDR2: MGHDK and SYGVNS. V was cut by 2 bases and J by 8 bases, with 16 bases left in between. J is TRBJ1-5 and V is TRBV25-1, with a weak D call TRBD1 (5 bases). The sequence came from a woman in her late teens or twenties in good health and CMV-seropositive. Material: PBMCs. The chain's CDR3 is CASSEGGGGMKPQHF. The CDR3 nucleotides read TGTGCCAGCAGTGAAGGTGGGGGAGGAATGAAGCCCCAGCATTTT.